One T cell receptor beta chain is described in this entry. The data originate from a study of blood T cell repertoires in COVID-19. Across the study: Samples representing acute and convalescent COVID-19 were sourced from the United States, Italy and Spain.

Data came from immunoSEQ multiplex PCR; TCRdb stores just in-frame clones and leaves some out. In the table there are 310,000 or so clones, roughly 90% of which are singletons. J was trimmed by 8 bases and V by 0 bases; bases with no gene match: 2. The CDR3 consists of 14 residues. CDR1 SGDLS and CDR2 YYNGEE come from the germline V gene. Sequenced material: peripheral blood. This TCR derives from a man aged 18 to 35 who had recovered from COVID-19. J is TRBJ2-3 and V is TRBV9; 11 positions match TRBD2. CDR3: CASSVELAGATQYF. The CDR3 DNA reads as TGTGCCAGCAGCGTAGAACTAGCGGGGGCTACGCAGTATTTT.